This T cell receptor (beta chain) stems from a study of OX40 agonist ivuxolimab in advanced cancers. For the study in its entirety: Ivuxolimab was a fully human IgG2 agonistic monoclonal antibody targeting the costimulatory receptor OX40 (CD134). A male proportion of roughly 80% and a mean age of roughly 55 years, ranging from 23 to 79, were recorded for the dose-escalation cohort. Intravenous ivuxolimab was administered to patients every 2 weeks at six dose levels: 0.01, 0.1, 0.3, 1.5, 3 and 10 mg/kg. Of the roughly 52 dose-escalation patients, hepatocellular carcinoma was present in approximately 20, melanoma in about 15, renal cell carcinoma in 9 and head and neck cancer in 9. The paper reports the monotherapy dose-escalation portion (N of about 54 patients) of the phase I ivuxolimab trial. Peripheral TCRbeta sequencing aimed to test whether ivuxolimab altered TCR sequence diversity and caused clonal T-cell expansion. Prior anti-PD-1, anti-PD-L1 or anti-CTLA-4 therapy was permitted, and 40% of dose-escalation patients had received checkpoint inhibitors. Partial responses occurred in three dose-escalation patients, of whom one had hepatocellular carcinoma and two had cutaneous melanoma.

Findings and caveats that apply to the study as a whole: Clonal expansion of both CD4+ and CD8+ blood T cells was observed from baseline to week 6 at doses 0.1 to 3.0 mg/kg. Which antigens the clonally expanded peripheral T cells were specific for was not determined. On average, CD8+ T cells showed more expanded clones than CD4+ T cells after ivuxolimab. In the 0.1-3.0 mg/kg groups, partial responders were among the patients with the lowest normalized peripheral clonal expansion, particularly in CD8+ T cells. Low levels of normalized T-cell clonal expansion were also seen in some patients who did not respond.

For sequencing of the TCRbeta CDR3 region, genomic DNA was extracted from the sorted cells. The immunoSEQ Assay was used for sequencing of TCRbeta CDR3 regions. Sourced from immuneACCESS, this table was stored by TCRdb with only in-frame sequences that have V and J called. A share of the clones is absent; for the studies checked, an unresolved V gene accounts for under half, and the remainder has no known explanation. The sample profile shows fewer than 85,000 clones; 89% of them were found once. The ten largest clones add up to around 2.6% of the sample. A remark on this clone: Its binding antigen is unknown. Qualities for individual bases were not recorded, and no much larger clone is one base off.

At the junction V is shortened by 5 bases and J by 2 bases, with 19 bases in between. Taken from the germline V gene, the CDR1 and CDR2 loops are SGHRS and YFSETQ. The CDR3 numbers 16 residues from cysteine through phenylalanine. Of all the DNA, just the CDR3 is kept, 48 bases in frame from base 1. The trial excluded patients who had a history of autoimmune disease or were on systemic immunosuppression. Peripheral blood for TCR sequencing was collected from all dose cohorts at baseline, on cycle 4 day 1, and on cycle 7 day 1. The samples were taken from a phase I, first-in-human, multicenter, open-label dose-escalation trial of ivuxolimab. Adults with locally advanced or metastatic head and neck squamous cell, hepatocellular, melanoma or renal cell carcinoma were enrolled in the trial. Before TCR sequencing, CD4+ and CD8+ T cells were separately sorted from peripheral blood.

The V and J genes are TRBV5-1 and TRBJ1-1; matching of 5 bases hints at TRBD1 as the D gene. This TCR was sampled from an adult with an advanced solid tumor such as melanoma, head and neck, liver or kidney cancer. Sample: CD4+ or CD8+ T cells sorted from blood, taken in a trial of the OX40 agonist ivuxolimab. The encoded CDR3 is CASSLGGFDHNTEAFF. At the DNA level, the sequence is TGCGCCAGCAGTCTGGGGGGGTTTGATCACAACACTGAAGCTTTCTTT.